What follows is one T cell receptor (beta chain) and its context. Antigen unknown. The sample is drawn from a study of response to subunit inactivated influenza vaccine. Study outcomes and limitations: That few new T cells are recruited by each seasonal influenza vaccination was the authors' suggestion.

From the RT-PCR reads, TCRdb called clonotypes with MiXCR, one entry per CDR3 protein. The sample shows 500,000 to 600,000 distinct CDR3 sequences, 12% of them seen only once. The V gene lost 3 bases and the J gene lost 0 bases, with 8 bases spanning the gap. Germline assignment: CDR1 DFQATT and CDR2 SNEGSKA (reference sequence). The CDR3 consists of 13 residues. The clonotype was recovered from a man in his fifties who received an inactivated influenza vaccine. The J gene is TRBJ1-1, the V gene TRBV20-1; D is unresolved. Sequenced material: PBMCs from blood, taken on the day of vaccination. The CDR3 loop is CSASNGMNTEAFF. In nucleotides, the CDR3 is TGCAGTGCTAGCAACGGAATGAACACTGAAGCTTTCTTT.